These T cell receptor beta chains were read from a single sample in a study of blood T cell repertoires in COVID-19. The assay was immunoSEQ multiplex PCR, and TCRdb's table has in-frame clones only and misses some. The table shows about 44,000 clones, with around 84% occurring only once. The source material was peripheral blood. Receptor source: a human donor in a cohort sampled during active COVID-19. Both conserved end residues are part of each CDR3. Part of the rows lack a size; the others show once, few, many or a class for expanded clones.

abundance	v_gene	j_gene	CDR3aa
-	TRBV11-3	TRBJ2-3	CASSFGRGAFTDTQYF
-	TRBV28	TRBJ2-2	CASNTANTGELFF
-	TRBV5-1	TRBJ2-5	CASSLLTSGGAETQYF
-	TRBV2	TRBJ2-1	CASSVFFGGIANEQFF
-	TRBV24-1	TRBJ2-3	CATSPGQGPTDTQYF
few	TRBV5-4	TRBJ1-2	CASTWGTDYGYTF
-	TRBV5-6	TRBJ2-1	CASSRKPGQGGNEQFF
-	TRBV19	TRBJ1-5	CAVLPKEGQPQHF
-	TRBV4-3	TRBJ1-1	CASSQDPTGGTEAFF
once	TRBV7-9	TRBJ1-1	CASSSTGTGYTEAFF
-	TRBV14	TRBJ1-6	CASSHARVDISPLHF
-	TRBV18	TRBJ2-5	CASSSTSGAQETQYF
-	TRBV10-3	TRBJ1-4	CAIRQSGQANEKLFF
once	TRBV7-6	TRBJ1-5	CASSPGQPVGNQPQHF
-	TRBV18	TRBJ2-3	CASSQGQFTDTQYF
-	TRBV3-1/TRBV3-2	TRBJ2-4	CASSQYGGRIAKNIQYF
-	TRBV15	TRBJ1-4	CATSVGVGNEKLFF
-	TRBV6-5	TRBJ1-5	CASRKGQSNNQPQHF
-	TRBV5-1	TRBJ2-3	CASSLGLAGATDTQYF
-	TRBV19	TRBJ2-5	CASSKSYGETQYF
-	TRBV7-2	TRBJ2-1	CASSLAAENEQFF
-	TRBV3-1/TRBV3-2	TRBJ2-3	CASSLRDTGTDTQYF
medium-sized	TRBV4-1	TRBJ2-4	CASSQELEGDIQYF
once	TRBV5-1	TRBJ1-1	CASSPWSGNLNTEAFF
-	TRBV11-1	TRBJ2-5	CASTLGGYQETQYF
-	TRBV18	TRBJ2-5	CASSGYREETQYF
-	TRBV7-2	TRBJ2-3	CASSFSGGDTDTQYF
-	TRBV24-1	TRBJ1-4	CATSEGGQGEKLFF
-	TRBV6-2/TRBV6-3	TRBJ2-1	CASSYWFFGTGIYSSYNEQFF
-	TRBV7-9	TRBJ2-5	CASSPGTGETQYF
-	TRBV29-1	TRBJ2-3	CSVAGTGNTDTQYF
-	TRBV5-5	TRBJ1-3	CASSRTVGGNTIYF
-	TRBV12-5	TRBJ1-5	CASGGPRIRDRGDLPQHF
-	TRBV5-1	TRBJ1-6	CASSLADLRSPLHF
-	TRBV6-2/TRBV6-3	TRBJ2-1	CASSTPGGNNEQFF
-	TRBV19	TRBJ1-2	CASSVDRGYGYTF
-	TRBV4-1	TRBJ1-1	CASSHDEQVFAEAFF
few	TRBV25-1	TRBJ2-7	CASSESRTGDYEQYF
-	TRBV29-1	TRBJ2-3	CSAAGTLRDTQYF
-	TRBV11-3	TRBJ2-2	CASSEQGFGELFF